What follows is one T cell receptor (beta chain) and its context. The CDR3 totals 14 residues. Germline CDR1 reads GTSNPN; CDR2 reads SVGIG (reference sequence). V was clipped by 7 bases and J by 6 bases, with 16 bases between them. The Seattle patients joined while their infection was active and were tracked longitudinally afterward. Original processing methods: From reference gene primer amplification, estimates of nucleated cell counts were derived. Sequenced by immunoSEQ multiplex PCR; TCRdb stores in-frame clones only, minus some. That table furnishes V, J and clone size, whereas the DNA furnished D and trimming. The sample has some 200,000 clones; 90% to 95% are singletons. This sample is drawn from a study of blood T cell repertoires in COVID-19. Whole-study context: The origin of the acute and convalescent COVID-19 samples was the United States, Italy and Spain. In each case, the material was cDNA or gDNA derived from T cells, B-cell-depleted T cells, or PBMCs.

Sequencing was carried out using peripheral blood. The chain is built from TRBV30 and TRBJ1-6; D perhaps matches TRBD1 (5 bases). This clonotype originated in a man aged 25 to 45 with COVID-19, enrolled during active disease. In nucleotides, the CDR3 is TGTGCCTCATGGGGGGGGTCCGCTAATTCACCCCTCCACTTT. Translated, it gives CASWGGSANSPLHF.